This is a list of T cell receptor beta chains from one sample in a study of memory CD4+ T cells and cytomegalovirus serostatus. Clones were sequenced by immunoSEQ multiplex PCR, and TCRdb holds only the in-frame ones, with some missing. The table records 50,000 or so clones, 70% to 80% of them present only once. Sequencing input: memory CD4+ T cells from blood. The receptors shown here come from an adult in good health and CMV-seronegative. Each CDR3 is given with its conserved first and last residue. A D gene is named only where the DNA matches it firmly. Not all rows give a size; the values are once, few, many and, for expanded clones, a class.

d_call clone_size j_call v_call cdr3_aa cdr3_nt
NA NA TRBJ2-5 TRBV15 CATSRDGGSETQYF TGTGCCACCAGCAGAGATGGAGGGTCCGAGACCCAGTACTTC
NA NA TRBJ1-1 TRBV14 CASSRTDGTEAFF TGTGCCAGCAGCCGCACGGATGGCACTGAAGCTTTCTTT
NA NA TRBJ2-7 TRBV30 CAWSLGSINYEQYF TGTGCCTGGAGCCTGGGTTCTATAAACTACGAGCAGTACTTC
TRBD1 NA TRBJ2-1 TRBV6-1 CASSARPTGQTYNEQFF TGTGCCAGCAGTGCCCGGCCCACGGGACAGACCTACAATGAGCAGTTCTTC
NA NA TRBJ1-1 TRBV5-1 CASSSSAIMNTEAFF TGCGCCAGCAGCTCCTCGGCCATAATGAACACTGAAGCTTTCTTT
TRBD2 once TRBJ2-2 TRBV7-6 CASSPVAGNTGELFF TGTGCCAGCAGCCCAGTAGCGGGTAACACCGGGGAGCTGTTTTTT
TRBD2 NA TRBJ2-5 TRBV28 CASRNIAGGPIEAQYF TGTGCCAGCAGGAACATAGCGGGAGGGCCTATTGAGGCCCAGTACTTC
NA NA TRBJ1-5 TRBV6-5 CASSPRSNQPQHF TGTGCCAGCAGCCCGCGAAGCAATCAGCCCCAGCATTTT
NA once TRBJ1-4 TRBV12-5 CASGLGQTNEKLFF TGTGCTAGTGGTCTGGGCCAAACTAATGAAAAACTGTTTTTT
NA once TRBJ1-2 TRBV5-4 CASSRASGANYGYTF TGTGCCAGCAGCCGGGCCTCTGGGGCTAACTATGGCTACACCTTC
NA few TRBJ2-5 TRBV5-4 CASSPGPSQETQYF TGTGCCAGCAGCCCGGGACCGTCACAAGAGACCCAGTACTTC
NA NA TRBJ1-6 TRBV21-1 CAFERTYSPLHF TGTGCTTTCGAACGGACCTATTCACCCCTCCACTTT
NA NA TRBJ2-3 TRBV2 CASSPPGTQGTDTQYF TGTGCCAGCAGCCCCCCGGGGACCCAGGGCACAGATACGCAGTATTTT
NA NA TRBJ2-1 TRBV19 CASTPTGLHNEQFF TGTGCCAGTACCCCAACGGGTCTCCACAATGAGCAGTTCTTC
NA NA TRBJ2-3 TRBV5-1 CASSLVYWGTDTQYF TGCGCCAGCAGCTTGGTTTACTGGGGCACAGATACGCAGTATTTT
NA NA TRBJ2-7 TRBV19 CASSIAVYSGEQYF TGTGCCAGTAGTATAGCCGTGTATAGTGGGGAGCAGTACTTC
NA NA TRBJ1-1 TRBV6-5 CASSYPQGLNTEAFF TGTGCCAGCAGTTACCCCCAGGGACTGAACACTGAAGCTTTCTTT
NA NA TRBJ2-1 TRBV20-1 CSARTLNEQFF TGCAGTGCTAGGACCCTCAATGAGCAGTTCTTC
NA NA TRBJ2-7 TRBV18 CASSPRLGEQYF TGTGCCAGCTCACCCCGACTTGGCGAGCAGTACTTC
NA NA TRBJ1-4 TRBV2 CASNTLQGGNEKLFF TGTGCCAGCAATACTCTCCAAGGGGGAAATGAAAAACTGTTTTTT
NA NA TRBJ1-2 TRBV6-1 CASRHGDLYGYTF TGTGCCAGCAGACATGGCGACCTCTATGGCTACACCTTC
NA NA TRBJ2-7 TRBV18 CASSPSRGLSYEQYF TGTGCCAGCTCACCTAGCAGGGGCCTATCCTACGAGCAGTACTTC
NA NA TRBJ2-1 TRBV5-1 CASSPRASLNFNEQFF TGCGCCAGCAGCCCCCGGGCTAGCCTAAACTTCAATGAGCAGTTCTTC
NA medium-sized TRBJ1-5 TRBV28 CASSLGRFSNQPQHF TGTGCCAGCAGTTTGGGCAGGTTTAGCAATCAGCCCCAGCATTTT
TRBD1 NA TRBJ2-7 TRBV11-2 CASSFDRGQYEQYF TGTGCCAGCAGCTTTGACAGGGGGCAGTACGAGCAGTACTTC
TRBD1 NA TRBJ2-7 TRBV6-6 CASSSRGQGAFEQYF TGTGCCAGCAGCAGCCGGGGACAGGGGGCTTTCGAGCAGTACTTC
NA NA TRBJ2-7 TRBV29-1 CSVDLGAEQYF TGCAGCGTCGACCTCGGGGCCGAGCAGTACTTC
NA NA TRBJ2-2 TRBV27 CASSKTSSSRTGELFF TGTGCCAGCAGCAAAACTAGCTCCTCGAGGACCGGGGAGCTGTTTTTT
TRBD1 NA TRBJ2-7 TRBV5-1 CASTGQGAAYEQYF TGCGCCAGCACGGGACAGGGGGCGGCCTACGAGCAGTACTTC
TRBD1 NA TRBJ1-6 TRBV30 CAWIPRGTGGNSPLHF TGTGCCTGGATCCCTCGCGGGACAGGGGGTAATTCACCCCTCCACTTT
NA NA TRBJ1-5 TRBV6-1 CASSEWGNNQPQHF TGTGCCAGCAGTGAATGGGGGAACAATCAGCCCCAGCATTTT